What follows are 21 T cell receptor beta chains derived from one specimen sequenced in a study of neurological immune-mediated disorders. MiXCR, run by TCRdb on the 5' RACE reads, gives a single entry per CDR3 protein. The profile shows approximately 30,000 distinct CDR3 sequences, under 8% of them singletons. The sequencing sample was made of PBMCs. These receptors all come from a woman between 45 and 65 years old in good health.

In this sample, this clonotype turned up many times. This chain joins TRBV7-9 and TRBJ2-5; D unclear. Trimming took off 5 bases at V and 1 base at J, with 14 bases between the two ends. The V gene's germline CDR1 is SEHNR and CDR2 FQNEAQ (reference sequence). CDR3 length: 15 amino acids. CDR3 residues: CASSLMDGPQETQYF. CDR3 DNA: TGTGCCAGCAGCCTTATGGACGGACCCCAAGAGACCCAGTACTTC.

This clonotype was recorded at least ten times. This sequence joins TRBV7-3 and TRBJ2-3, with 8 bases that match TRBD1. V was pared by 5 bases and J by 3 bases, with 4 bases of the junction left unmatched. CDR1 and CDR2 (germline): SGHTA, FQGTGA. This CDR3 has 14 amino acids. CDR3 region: CASSPRGPTDTQYF. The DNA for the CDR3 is TGTGCCAGCAGCCCCAGGGGGCCAACAGATACGCAGTATTTT.

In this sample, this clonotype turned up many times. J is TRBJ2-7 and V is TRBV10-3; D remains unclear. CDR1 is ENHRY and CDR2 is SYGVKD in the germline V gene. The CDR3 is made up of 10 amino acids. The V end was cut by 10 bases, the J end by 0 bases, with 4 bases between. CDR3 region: CATFSYEQYF. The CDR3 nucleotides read TGTGCCACTTTCTCCTACGAGCAGTACTTC.

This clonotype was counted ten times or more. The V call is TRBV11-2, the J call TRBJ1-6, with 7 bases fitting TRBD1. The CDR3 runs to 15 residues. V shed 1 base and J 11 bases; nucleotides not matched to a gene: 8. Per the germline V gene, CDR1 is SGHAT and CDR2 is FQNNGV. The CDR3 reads CASSLGETGTTPLHF. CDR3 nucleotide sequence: TGTGCCAGCAGCTTAGGGGAGACAGGGACAACACCCCTCCACTTT.

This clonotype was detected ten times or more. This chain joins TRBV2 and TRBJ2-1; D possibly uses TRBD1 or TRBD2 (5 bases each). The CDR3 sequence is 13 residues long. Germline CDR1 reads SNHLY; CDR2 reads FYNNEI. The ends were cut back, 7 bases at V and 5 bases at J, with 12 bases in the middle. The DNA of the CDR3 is TGTGCCAGCAAACAGGACTTCGACAATGAGCAGTTCTTC. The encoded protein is CASKQDFDNEQFF.

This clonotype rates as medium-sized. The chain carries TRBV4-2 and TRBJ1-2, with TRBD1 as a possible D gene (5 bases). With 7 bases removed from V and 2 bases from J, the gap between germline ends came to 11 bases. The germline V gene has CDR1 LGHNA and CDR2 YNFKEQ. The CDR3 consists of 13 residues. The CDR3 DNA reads TGTGCCAGCAACGAGCCAGGGAACTATGGCTACACCTTC. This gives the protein CASNEPGNYGYTF.

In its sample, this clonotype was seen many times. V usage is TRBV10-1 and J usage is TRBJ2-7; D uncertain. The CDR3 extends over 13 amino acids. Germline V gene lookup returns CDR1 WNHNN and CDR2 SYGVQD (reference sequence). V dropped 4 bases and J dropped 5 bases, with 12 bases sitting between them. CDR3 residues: CASSAAFGHEQYF. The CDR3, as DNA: TGCGCCAGCAGTGCAGCGTTTGGTCACGAGCAGTACTTC.

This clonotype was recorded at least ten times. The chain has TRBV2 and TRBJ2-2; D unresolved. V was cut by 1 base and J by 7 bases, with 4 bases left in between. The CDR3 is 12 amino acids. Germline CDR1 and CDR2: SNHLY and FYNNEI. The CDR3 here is CASSEGVGELFF. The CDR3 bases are TGTGCCAGCAGTGAAGGGGTCGGGGAGCTGTTTTTT.

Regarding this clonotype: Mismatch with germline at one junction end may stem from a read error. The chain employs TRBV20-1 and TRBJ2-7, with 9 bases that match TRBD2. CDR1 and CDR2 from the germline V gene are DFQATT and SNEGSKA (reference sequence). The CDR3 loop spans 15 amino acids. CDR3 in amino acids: CSDRDFPSGAYEQYF. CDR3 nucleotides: TGCAGTGATAGAGATTTTCCTAGCGGGGCTTACGAGCAGTACTTC.

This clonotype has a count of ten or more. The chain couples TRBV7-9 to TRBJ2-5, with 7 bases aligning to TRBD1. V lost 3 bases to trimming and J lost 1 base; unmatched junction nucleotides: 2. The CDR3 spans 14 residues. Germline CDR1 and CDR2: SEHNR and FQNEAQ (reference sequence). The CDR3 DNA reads TGTGCCAGCAGCTTGGGGACAGCCCAAGAGACCCAGTACTTC. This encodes CASSLGTAQETQYF.

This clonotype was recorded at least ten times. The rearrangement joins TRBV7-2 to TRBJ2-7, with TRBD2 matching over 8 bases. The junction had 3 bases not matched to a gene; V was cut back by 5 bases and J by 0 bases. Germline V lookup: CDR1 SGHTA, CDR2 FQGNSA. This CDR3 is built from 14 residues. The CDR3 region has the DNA TGTGCCAGCAGCCGCGGGGGGTCCTCCTACGAGCAGTACTTC. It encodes CASSRGGSSYEQYF.

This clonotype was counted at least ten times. The CDR3 loop reads CASSRLSGSYEQYF. In nucleotides, the CDR3 is TGTGCCAGCAGCCGCCTAAGCGGTTCCTACGAGCAGTACTTC. This sequence joins TRBV27 and TRBJ2-7; possibly TRBD2 for D (5 bases). The length of the CDR3 is 14 residues. With 6 bases removed from V and 1 base from J, the gap between germline ends came to 13 bases. Germline CDR1 is MNHEY and CDR2 is SMNVEV (reference sequence).

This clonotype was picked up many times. The CDR3 DNA follows: TGTGCCAGCAGCTTACAGGGGCGCGCCCGGAACACTGAAGCTTTCTTT. It specifies CASSLQGRARNTEAFF. The chain joins TRBV7-2 to TRBJ1-1, with D possibly matching TRBD1 (6 bases). The germline CDR1 and CDR2 sequences are SGHTA and FQGNSA. The V gene lost 2 bases and the J gene lost 1 base, with 14 bases spanning the gap. The CDR3 consists of 16 residues.

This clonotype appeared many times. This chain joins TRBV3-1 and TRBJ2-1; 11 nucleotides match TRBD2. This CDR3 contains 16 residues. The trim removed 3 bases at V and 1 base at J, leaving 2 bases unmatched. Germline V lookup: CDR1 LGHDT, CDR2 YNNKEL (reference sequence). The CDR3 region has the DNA TGTGCCAGCAGCCAGTCTAGCGGGAGGTCCTACAATGAGCAGTTCTTC. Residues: CASSQSSGRSYNEQFF.

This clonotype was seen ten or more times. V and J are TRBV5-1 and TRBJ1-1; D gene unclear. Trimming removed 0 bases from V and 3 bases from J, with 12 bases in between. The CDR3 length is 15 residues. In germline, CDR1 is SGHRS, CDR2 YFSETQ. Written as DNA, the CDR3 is TGCGCCAGCAGCTTGGACGGCAGGTCGGACACTGAAGCTTTCTTT. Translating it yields CASSLDGRSDTEAFF.

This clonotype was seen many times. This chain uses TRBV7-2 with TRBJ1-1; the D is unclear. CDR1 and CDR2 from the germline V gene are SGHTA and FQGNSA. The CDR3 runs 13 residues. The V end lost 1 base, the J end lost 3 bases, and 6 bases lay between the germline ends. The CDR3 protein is CASSLELYTEAFF. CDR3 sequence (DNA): TGTGCCAGCAGCTTAGAGCTATACACTGAAGCTTTCTTT.

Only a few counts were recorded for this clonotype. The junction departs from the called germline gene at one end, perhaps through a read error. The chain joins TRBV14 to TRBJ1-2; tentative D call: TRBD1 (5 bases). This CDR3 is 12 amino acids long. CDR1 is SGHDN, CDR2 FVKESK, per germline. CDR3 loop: CASSSTLRQISF. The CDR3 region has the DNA TGTGCCAGCAGCTCAACCCTGAGACAGATTTCCTTC.

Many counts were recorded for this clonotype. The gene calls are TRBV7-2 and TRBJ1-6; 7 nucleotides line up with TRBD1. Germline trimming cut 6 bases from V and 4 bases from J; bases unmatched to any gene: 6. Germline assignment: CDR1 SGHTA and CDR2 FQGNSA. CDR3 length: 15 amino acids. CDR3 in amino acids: CASRRGGAYNSPLHF. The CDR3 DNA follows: TGTGCCAGCAGGCGAGGGGGCGCATATAATTCACCCCTCCACTTT.

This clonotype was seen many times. DNA of the CDR3: TGTGCCAGCAGCTTATCTAGCGGAGCCCCCCCAGAGACCCAGTACTTC. It encodes CASSLSSGAPPETQYF. The V call is TRBV7-8, the J call TRBJ2-5, with 7 bases that match TRBD2. The germline V gene encodes CDR1 SGHVS and CDR2 FQNEAQ. The CDR3 has 16 amino acids. Trimming cost V 2 bases and J 4 bases; bases outside gene matches: 10.

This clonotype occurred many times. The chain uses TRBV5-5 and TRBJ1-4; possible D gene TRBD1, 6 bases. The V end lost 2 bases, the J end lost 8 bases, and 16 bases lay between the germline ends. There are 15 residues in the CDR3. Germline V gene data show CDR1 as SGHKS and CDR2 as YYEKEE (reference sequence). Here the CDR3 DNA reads TGTGCCAGCAGCTTCTCCCTGGGGGCAGAGGAAAAACTGTTTTTT. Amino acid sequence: CASSFSLGAEEKLFF.

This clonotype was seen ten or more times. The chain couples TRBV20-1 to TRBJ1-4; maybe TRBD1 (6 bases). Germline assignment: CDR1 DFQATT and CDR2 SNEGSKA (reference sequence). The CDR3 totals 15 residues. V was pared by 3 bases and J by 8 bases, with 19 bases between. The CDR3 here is CSASSPIQGREKLFF. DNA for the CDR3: TGCAGTGCTAGCTCCCCGATTCAGGGGAGGGAAAAACTGTTTTTT.